A selection of T cell receptor beta chains follows, all from one sample in a study of blood T cell repertoires in COVID-19. Sequenced by immunoSEQ multiplex PCR; TCRdb stores in-frame clones only, minus some. The sample has approximately 470,000 clones; approximately 90% are singletons. Sequencing input: PBMCs or T cells enriched from blood (not recorded which). Receptor source: a woman aged 18-29 years who had recovered from COVID-19. Both conserved end residues are part of each CDR3. Each record gives: D gene, V gene, J gene, clone size, CDR3 DNA, CDR3 protein. A D gene is named only where the DNA matches it firmly. Expanded clones get a size class; other rows say once, few or many, or leave the size out.

d_gene: TRBD1
v_gene: TRBV5-4
j_gene: TRBJ2-3
abundance: NA
CDR3nt: TGTGCCAGCAGCTACAGGGGGCCCACAGATACGCAGTATTTT
CDR3aa: CASSYRGPTDTQYF

d_gene: NA
v_gene: TRBV5-4
j_gene: TRBJ2-2
abundance: NA
CDR3nt: TGTGCCAGCAGCTCACAGGGGAACACCGGGGAGCTGTTTTTT
CDR3aa: CASSSQGNTGELFF

d_gene: TRBD2
v_gene: TRBV4-1
j_gene: TRBJ2-2
abundance: NA
CDR3nt: TGCGCCAGCAGCCATACTCGTAGCGGGGGGATCACCGGGGAGCTGTTTTTT
CDR3aa: CASSHTRSGGITGELFF

d_gene: NA
v_gene: TRBV7-9
j_gene: TRBJ1-2
abundance: NA
CDR3nt: TGTGCCAGCAGCTTTATGGAGGCGTCTGCCACCTTC
CDR3aa: CASSFMEASATF

d_gene: TRBD1
v_gene: TRBV11-2
j_gene: TRBJ2-1
abundance: NA
CDR3nt: TGTGCCAGCAGCTGGGGACCGGGACAGGGGGACAATGAGCAGTTCTTC
CDR3aa: CASSWGPGQGDNEQFF

d_gene: NA
v_gene: TRBV7-2
j_gene: TRBJ1-2
abundance: NA
CDR3nt: TGTGCCAGCAGCTATAACCTGGGACTTAGTGGGGGCTACACCTTC
CDR3aa: CASSYNLGLSGGYTF

d_gene: TRBD2
v_gene: TRBV3-1/TRBV3-2
j_gene: TRBJ2-4
abundance: few
CDR3nt: TGTGCCAGCAGCCAATCGACTAGCGGGGGTAAAAACATTCAGTACTTC
CDR3aa: CASSQSTSGGKNIQYF

d_gene: TRBD2
v_gene: TRBV5-4
j_gene: TRBJ2-5
abundance: NA
CDR3nt: TGTGCCAGCAGTTCCCGGCCTAGCGGGGGCCAAGAGACCCAGTACTTC
CDR3aa: CASSSRPSGGQETQYF

d_gene: TRBD1
v_gene: TRBV5-1
j_gene: TRBJ1-4
abundance: NA
CDR3nt: TGCGCCAGCAGCTTGGAACAGGGGAGCGTAAAACTGTTTTTT
CDR3aa: CASSLEQGSVKLFF

d_gene: TRBD1
v_gene: TRBV10-3
j_gene: TRBJ1-2
abundance: NA
CDR3nt: TGTGCCATCAGGGACAGGGACTCGCGGGGTGGCTACACCTTC
CDR3aa: CAIRDRDSRGGYTF

d_gene: TRBD1
v_gene: TRBV2
j_gene: TRBJ1-2
abundance: NA
CDR3nt: TGTGCCAGCAGAGCGGGACAGGGCCACTATGGCTACACCTTC
CDR3aa: CASRAGQGHYGYTF

d_gene: NA
v_gene: TRBV24-1
j_gene: TRBJ2-1
abundance: NA
CDR3nt: TGTGCCACCAGTGACCCCGGGGGAGTGGGACTCTACAATGAGCAGTTCTTC
CDR3aa: CATSDPGGVGLYNEQFF

d_gene: NA
v_gene: TRBV5-4
j_gene: TRBJ1-1
abundance: NA
CDR3nt: TGTGCCAGCAGCTTGGCGGGGGGTGGCAACACTGAAGCTTTCTTT
CDR3aa: CASSLAGGGNTEAFF

d_gene: NA
v_gene: TRBV11-2
j_gene: TRBJ1-6
abundance: NA
CDR3nt: TGTGCCAGCGCCGGAGATAGCTCCTATAATTCACCCCTCCACTTT
CDR3aa: CASAGDSSYNSPLHF

d_gene: TRBD1
v_gene: TRBV7-2
j_gene: TRBJ1-1
abundance: few
CDR3nt: TGTGCCAGCAGCTTCCCACAGGGGAAAGCTTTCTTT
CDR3aa: CASSFPQGKAFF

d_gene: NA
v_gene: TRBV2
j_gene: TRBJ1-1
abundance: NA
CDR3nt: TGTGCCAGCACCCCTTGGGCGGGGAACACTGAAGCTTTCTTT
CDR3aa: CASTPWAGNTEAFF

d_gene: NA
v_gene: TRBV3-1/TRBV3-2
j_gene: TRBJ2-5
abundance: NA
CDR3nt: TGTGCCAGCAGCCCTGCCCGGGCGGGGGCCCAAGAGACCCAGTACTTC
CDR3aa: CASSPARAGAQETQYF

d_gene: NA
v_gene: TRBV6-6
j_gene: TRBJ2-7
abundance: NA
CDR3nt: TGTGCCAGCAGGCCCGGGGACATTGCCTACGAGCAGTACTTC
CDR3aa: CASRPGDIAYEQYF

d_gene: NA
v_gene: TRBV19
j_gene: TRBJ1-2
abundance: NA
CDR3nt: TGTGCCAGTAGTACCGGGGGTGGCAACTATGGCTACACCTTC
CDR3aa: CASSTGGGNYGYTF

d_gene: TRBD2
v_gene: TRBV29-1
j_gene: TRBJ2-3
abundance: NA
CDR3nt: TGCAGCGTTAAGGGGATTGGACTAGCGGGGGGGTTGGATACGCAGTATTTT
CDR3aa: CSVKGIGLAGGLDTQYF

d_gene: TRBD2
v_gene: TRBV7-2
j_gene: TRBJ2-2
abundance: NA
CDR3nt: TGTGCCAGCAGCCGCAGCGGGAGGGAGGGTACCGGGGAGCTGTTTTTT
CDR3aa: CASSRSGREGTGELFF

d_gene: TRBD1
v_gene: TRBV6-5
j_gene: TRBJ1-3
abundance: many
CDR3nt: TGTGCCAGCAGTCCCTCCGGGACAGGGGGAGACACCATATATTTT
CDR3aa: CASSPSGTGGDTIYF

d_gene: NA
v_gene: TRBV6-5
j_gene: TRBJ2-2
abundance: once
CDR3nt: TGTGCCAGCAGGGCCGTTAACACCGGGGAGCTGTTTTTT
CDR3aa: CASRAVNTGELFF

d_gene: TRBD2
v_gene: TRBV5-1
j_gene: TRBJ2-3
abundance: NA
CDR3nt: TGCGCCAGCAGTCTTCCGGGAGGGGCCGCAGATACGCAGTATTTT
CDR3aa: CASSLPGGAADTQYF

d_gene: NA
v_gene: TRBV12-3/TRBV12-4
j_gene: TRBJ1-2
abundance: NA
CDR3nt: TGTGCCAGCAGTGTTAGGACAGAACCCTACACCTTC
CDR3aa: CASSVRTEPYTF

d_gene: NA
v_gene: TRBV21-1
j_gene: TRBJ2-5
abundance: NA
CDR3nt: TGTGCCAGCCGTTTAGGACAGGAGGACGAGACCCAGTACTTC
CDR3aa: CASRLGQEDETQYF

d_gene: NA
v_gene: TRBV20-1
j_gene: TRBJ2-1
abundance: NA
CDR3nt: TGCAGTGCTTATAGCGCTGGTGAGCAGTTCTTC
CDR3aa: CSAYSAGEQFF

d_gene: TRBD1
v_gene: TRBV3-1/TRBV3-2
j_gene: TRBJ2-2
abundance: NA
CDR3nt: TGTGCCAGCAGCCCTAATCCGACAGGGGCGGCCGGGGAGCTGTTTTTT
CDR3aa: CASSPNPTGAAGELFF

d_gene: TRBD2
v_gene: TRBV20-1
j_gene: TRBJ2-2
abundance: NA
CDR3nt: TGCAGTGCTAGTACCCCTAGCGGGAGTCGACCCGGGGAGCTGTTTTTT
CDR3aa: CSASTPSGSRPGELFF

d_gene: TRBD1
v_gene: TRBV10-2
j_gene: TRBJ1-3
abundance: NA
CDR3nt: TGCGCCAGCAGTGATCCCCTGGGACAGGGGGAAGGAAACACCATATATTTT
CDR3aa: CASSDPLGQGEGNTIYF

d_gene: NA
v_gene: TRBV11-2
j_gene: TRBJ2-2
abundance: NA
CDR3nt: TGTGCCAGCAGCCTTAGGACAGCCGGGGAGCTGTTTTTT
CDR3aa: CASSLRTAGELFF

d_gene: NA
v_gene: TRBV25-1
j_gene: TRBJ1-5
abundance: once
CDR3nt: TGTGCCAGCAGTGTGGAACGGGACTCGGCTCAGCCCCAGCATTTT
CDR3aa: CASSVERDSAQPQHF

d_gene: NA
v_gene: TRBV5-1
j_gene: TRBJ1-1
abundance: NA
CDR3nt: TGCGCCAGCAGATACTCAGGGAACACTGAAGCTTTCTTT
CDR3aa: CASRYSGNTEAFF

d_gene: NA
v_gene: TRBV23-1
j_gene: TRBJ1-2
abundance: NA
CDR3nt: TGCGCCAGCAGTCTGGGTCCAGCGGGTCGAGGCTACACCTTC
CDR3aa: CASSLGPAGRGYTF

d_gene: TRBD1
v_gene: TRBV4-1
j_gene: TRBJ2-3
abundance: NA
CDR3nt: TGCGCCAGCAGCCAAGCACAGGGGTATACGCAGTATTTT
CDR3aa: CASSQAQGYTQYF